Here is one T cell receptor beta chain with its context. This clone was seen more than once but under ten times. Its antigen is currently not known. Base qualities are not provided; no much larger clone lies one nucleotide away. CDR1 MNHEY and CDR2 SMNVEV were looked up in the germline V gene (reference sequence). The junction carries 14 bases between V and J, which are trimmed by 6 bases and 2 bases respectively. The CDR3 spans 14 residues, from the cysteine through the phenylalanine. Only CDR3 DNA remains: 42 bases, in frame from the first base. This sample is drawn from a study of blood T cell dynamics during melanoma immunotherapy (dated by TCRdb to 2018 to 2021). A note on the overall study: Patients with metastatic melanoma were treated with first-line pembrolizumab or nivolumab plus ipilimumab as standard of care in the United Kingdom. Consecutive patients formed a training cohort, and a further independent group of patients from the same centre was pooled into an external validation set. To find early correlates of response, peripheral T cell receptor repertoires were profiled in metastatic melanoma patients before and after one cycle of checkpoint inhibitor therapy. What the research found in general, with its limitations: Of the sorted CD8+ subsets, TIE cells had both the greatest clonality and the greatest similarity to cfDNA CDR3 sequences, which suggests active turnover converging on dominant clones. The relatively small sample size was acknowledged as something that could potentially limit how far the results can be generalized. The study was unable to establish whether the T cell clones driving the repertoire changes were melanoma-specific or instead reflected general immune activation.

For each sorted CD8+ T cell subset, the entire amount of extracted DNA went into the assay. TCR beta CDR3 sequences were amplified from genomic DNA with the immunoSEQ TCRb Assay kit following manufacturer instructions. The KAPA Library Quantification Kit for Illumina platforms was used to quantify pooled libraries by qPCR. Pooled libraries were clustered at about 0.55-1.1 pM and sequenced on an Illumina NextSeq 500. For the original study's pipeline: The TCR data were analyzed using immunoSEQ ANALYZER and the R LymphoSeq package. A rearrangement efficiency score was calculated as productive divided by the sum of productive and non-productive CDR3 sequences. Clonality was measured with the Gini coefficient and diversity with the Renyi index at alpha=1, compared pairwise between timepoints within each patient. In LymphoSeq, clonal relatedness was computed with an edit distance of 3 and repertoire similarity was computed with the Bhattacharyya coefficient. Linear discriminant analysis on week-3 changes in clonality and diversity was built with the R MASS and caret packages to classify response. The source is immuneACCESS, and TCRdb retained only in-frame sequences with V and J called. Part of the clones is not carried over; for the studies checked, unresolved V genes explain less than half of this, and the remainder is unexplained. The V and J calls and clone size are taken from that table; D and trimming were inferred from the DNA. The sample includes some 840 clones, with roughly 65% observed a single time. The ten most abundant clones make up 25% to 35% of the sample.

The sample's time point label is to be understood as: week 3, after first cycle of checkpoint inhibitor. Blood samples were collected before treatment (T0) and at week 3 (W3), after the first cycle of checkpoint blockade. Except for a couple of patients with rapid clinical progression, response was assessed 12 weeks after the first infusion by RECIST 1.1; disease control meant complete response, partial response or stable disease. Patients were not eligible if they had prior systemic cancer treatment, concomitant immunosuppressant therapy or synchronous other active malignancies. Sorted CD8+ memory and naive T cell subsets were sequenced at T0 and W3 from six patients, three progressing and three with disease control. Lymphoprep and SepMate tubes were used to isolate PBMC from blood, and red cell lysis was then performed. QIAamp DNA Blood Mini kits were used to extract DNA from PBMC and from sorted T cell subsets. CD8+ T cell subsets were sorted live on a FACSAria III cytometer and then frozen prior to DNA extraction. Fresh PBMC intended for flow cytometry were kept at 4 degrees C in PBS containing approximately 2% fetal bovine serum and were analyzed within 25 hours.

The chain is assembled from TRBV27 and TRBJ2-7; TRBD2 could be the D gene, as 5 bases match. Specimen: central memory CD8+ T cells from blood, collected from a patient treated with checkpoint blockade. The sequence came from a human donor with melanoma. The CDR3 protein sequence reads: CASSPPDGTYEQYF. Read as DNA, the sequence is TGTGCCAGCAGCCCCCCCGACGGGACCTACGAGCAGTACTTC.